This T cell receptor (beta chain) stems from a study of blood T cell repertoires in COVID-19. About the study: The samples span acute and convalescent COVID-19 from the United States, Italy and Spain. Sources were T cells, B-cell-depleted T cells, or PBMCs; the material itself was cDNA or gDNA.

TCRdb's copy holds only in-frame clones and misses some; the assay was immunoSEQ multiplex PCR. Here the sample spans about 200,000 clones, approximately 88% being singletons. Material: peripheral blood. The TCR comes from a man in his forties with acute or convalescent COVID-19.

CDR3 protein: CASTKTGQATEAFF. The CDR3 nucleotides are TGTGCCAGCACCAAAACTGGGCAGGCCACTGAAGCTTTCTTT. The genes are TRBV6-5 and TRBJ1-1; D unresolved. The CDR3 totals 14 residues. Germline V gene sequence: CDR1 MNHEY, CDR2 SVGAGI. Deletions cut 7 bases from V and 4 bases from J, with 16 bases between.